The 3 T cell receptor beta chains below were found in one sample sequenced in a study of OX40 agonist ivuxolimab in advanced cancers. Clones were sequenced by immunoSEQ multiplex PCR, and TCRdb holds only the in-frame ones, with some missing. The sample consists of 70,000 to 95,000 clones, about 87% of them appearing once. Material: CD4+ or CD8+ T cells sorted from blood, obtained in a trial of the OX40 agonist ivuxolimab. The receptors originated from an adult with an advanced solid tumor such as melanoma, head and neck, liver or kidney cancer.

The CDR3 sequence is CASSSGTSGSVETQYF. CDR3 in DNA: TGTGCCAGCAGTTCCGGGACTAGCGGGAGTGTGGAGACCCAGTACTTC. The chain uses TRBV6-5 and TRBJ2-5; TRBD2 matches 14 bases. The trim removed 4 bases at V and 5 bases at J, leaving 6 bases unmatched. The CDR3 covers 16 residues. The germline V gene encodes CDR1 MNHEY and CDR2 SVGAGI.

The V gene is TRBV10-1, the J gene TRBJ1-4; D unresolved. This CDR3 has 13 residues. Germline loops: CDR1 WNHNN, CDR2 SYGVQD (reference sequence). Trimming stripped 4 bases from V and 5 bases from J, with 8 bases between. The DNA for the CDR3 is TGCGCCAGCAGTGGGAGACTGAATGAAAAACTGTTTTTT. Its translation is CASSGRLNEKLFF.

About this clone: The identical CDR3 is also encoded by other nucleotide sequences in the sample. The J gene is TRBJ1-1, the V gene TRBV19; D remains ambiguous. CDR3 length: 13 residues. Germline-derived CDR1 and CDR2 are LNHDA and SQIVND (reference sequence). V gave up 2 bases and J gave up 2 bases, with 6 bases separating them. The CDR3 region is CASSITVNTEAFF. The CDR3 nucleotides are TGTGCCAGTAGTATAACGGTTAACACTGAAGCTTTCTTT.